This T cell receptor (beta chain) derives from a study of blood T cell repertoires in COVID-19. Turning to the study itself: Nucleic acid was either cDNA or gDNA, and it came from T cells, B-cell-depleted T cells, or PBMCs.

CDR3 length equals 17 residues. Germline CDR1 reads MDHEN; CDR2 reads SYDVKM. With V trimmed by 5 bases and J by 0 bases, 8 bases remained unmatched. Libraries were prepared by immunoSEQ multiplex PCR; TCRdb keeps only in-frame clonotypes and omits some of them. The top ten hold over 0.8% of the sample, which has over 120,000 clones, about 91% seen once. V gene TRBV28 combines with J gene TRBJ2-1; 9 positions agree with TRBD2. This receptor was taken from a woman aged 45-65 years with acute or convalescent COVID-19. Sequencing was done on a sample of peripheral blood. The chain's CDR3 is CASSPALAGSSYNEQFF. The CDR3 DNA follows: TGTGCCAGCAGTCCGGCTCTAGCGGGGAGCTCCTACAATGAGCAGTTCTTC.